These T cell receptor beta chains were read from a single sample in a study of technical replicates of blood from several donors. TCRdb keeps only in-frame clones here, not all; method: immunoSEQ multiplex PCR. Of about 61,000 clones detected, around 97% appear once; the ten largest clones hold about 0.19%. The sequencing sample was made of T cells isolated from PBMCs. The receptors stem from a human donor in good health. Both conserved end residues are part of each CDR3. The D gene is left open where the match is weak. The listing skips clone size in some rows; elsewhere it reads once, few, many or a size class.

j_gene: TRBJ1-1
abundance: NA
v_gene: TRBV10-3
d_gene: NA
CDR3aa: CAIMTGTSHGLNTEAFF
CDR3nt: TGTGCCATCATGACCGGGACATCCCACGGGTTGAACACTGAAGCTTTCTTT

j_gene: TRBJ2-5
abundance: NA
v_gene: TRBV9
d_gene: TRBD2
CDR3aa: CASSRGASGDQETQYF
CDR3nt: TGTGCCAGCAGCCGGGGGGCTAGCGGGGACCAAGAGACCCAGTACTTC

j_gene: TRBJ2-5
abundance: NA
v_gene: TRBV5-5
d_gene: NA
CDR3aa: CASSWGGTQTQYF
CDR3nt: TGTGCCAGCAGCTGGGGCGGGACCCAGACCCAGTACTTC

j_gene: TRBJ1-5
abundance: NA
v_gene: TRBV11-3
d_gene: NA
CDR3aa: CASSLDQVQPQHF
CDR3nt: TGTGCCAGCAGCTTAGATCAGGTTCAGCCCCAGCATTTT

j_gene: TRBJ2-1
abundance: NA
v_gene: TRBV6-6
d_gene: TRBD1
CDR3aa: CASSLTGSLYNEQFF
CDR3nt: TGTGCCAGCAGCCTGACAGGGAGTTTATACAATGAGCAGTTCTTC

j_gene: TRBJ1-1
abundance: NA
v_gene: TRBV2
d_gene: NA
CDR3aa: CASSEALTGWNTEAFF
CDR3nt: TGTGCCAGCAGTGAAGCACTGACAGGCTGGAACACTGAAGCTTTCTTT

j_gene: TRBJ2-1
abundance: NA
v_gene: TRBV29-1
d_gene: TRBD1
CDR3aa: CSVVFLGTGVNDEQFF
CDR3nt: TGCAGCGTTGTCTTTTTGGGAACAGGGGTGAACGATGAGCAGTTCTTC

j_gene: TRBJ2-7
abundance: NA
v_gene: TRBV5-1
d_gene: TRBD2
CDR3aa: CASSSGRVTYEQYF
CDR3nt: TGCGCCAGCAGCTCGGGGAGGGTGACCTACGAGCAGTACTTC

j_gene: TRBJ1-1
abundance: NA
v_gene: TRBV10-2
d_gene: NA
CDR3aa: CASSAQYKNTEAFF
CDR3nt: TGCGCCAGCAGCGCACAGTACAAGAACACTGAAGCTTTCTTT

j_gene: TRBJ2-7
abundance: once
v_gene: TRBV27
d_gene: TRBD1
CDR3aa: CASSVRGTATYEQYF
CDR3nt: TGTGCCAGCAGTGTACGTGGGACAGCCACCTACGAGCAGTACTTC

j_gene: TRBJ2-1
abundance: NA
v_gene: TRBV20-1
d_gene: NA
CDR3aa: CSANRVSEQFF
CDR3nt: TGCAGTGCAAACAGGGTTTCTGAGCAGTTCTTC

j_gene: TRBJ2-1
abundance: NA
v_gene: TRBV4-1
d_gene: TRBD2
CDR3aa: CASSQDRTSSGEQFF
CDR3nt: TGCGCCAGCAGCCAAGATCGGACTAGCTCCGGTGAGCAGTTCTTC

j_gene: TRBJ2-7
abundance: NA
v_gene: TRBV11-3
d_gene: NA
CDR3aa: CASRGGGNEQYF
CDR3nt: TGTGCCAGCAGAGGCGGGGGCAACGAGCAGTACTTC

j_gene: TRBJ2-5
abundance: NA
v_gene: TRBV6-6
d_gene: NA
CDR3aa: CASSYFGQETQYF
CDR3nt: TGTGCCAGCAGTTACTTCGGGCAAGAGACCCAGTACTTC

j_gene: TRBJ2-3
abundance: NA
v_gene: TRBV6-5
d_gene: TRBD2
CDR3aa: CASNSGGPDTQYF
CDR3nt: TGTGCCAGCAATAGCGGGGGGCCGGATACGCAGTATTTT

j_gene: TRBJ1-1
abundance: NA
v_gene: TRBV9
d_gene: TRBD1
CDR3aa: CASSPTGRHTEAFF
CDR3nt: TGTGCCAGCAGCCCGACAGGGAGGCACACTGAAGCTTTCTTT

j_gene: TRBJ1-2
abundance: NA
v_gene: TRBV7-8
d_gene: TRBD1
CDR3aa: CASSKQTGGYGYTF
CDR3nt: TGTGCCAGCAGCAAGCAGACAGGGGGCTATGGCTACACCTTC

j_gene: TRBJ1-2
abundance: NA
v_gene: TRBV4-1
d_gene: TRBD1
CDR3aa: CASSQGGTGTWESYTF
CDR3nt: TGCGCCAGCAGCCAAGGAGGGACAGGGACTTGGGAGAGCTACACCTTC

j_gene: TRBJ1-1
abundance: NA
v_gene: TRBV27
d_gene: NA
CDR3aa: CASTVNRNTEAFF
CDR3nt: TGTGCCAGCACGGTGAACAGGAACACTGAAGCTTTCTTT

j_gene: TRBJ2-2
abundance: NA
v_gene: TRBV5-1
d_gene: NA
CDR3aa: CASSLDLRTGELFF
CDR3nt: TGCGCCAGCAGCTTGGACCTGCGCACCGGGGAGCTGTTTTTT

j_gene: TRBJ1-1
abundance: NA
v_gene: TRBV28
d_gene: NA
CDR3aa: CASSPVEGGLMNTEAFF
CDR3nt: TGTGCCAGCAGTCCCGTAGAGGGGGGGTTAATGAACACTGAAGCTTTCTTT

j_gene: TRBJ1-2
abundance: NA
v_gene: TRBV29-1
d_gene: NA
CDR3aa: CSVEDQAGRYGYTF
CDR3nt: TGCAGCGTTGAAGATCAGGCAGGCCGGTATGGCTACACCTTC

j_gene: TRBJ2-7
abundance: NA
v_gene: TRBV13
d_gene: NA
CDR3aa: CASSSLDTTYEQYF
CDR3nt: TGTGCCAGCAGCTCCTTGGACACCACCTACGAGCAGTACTTC

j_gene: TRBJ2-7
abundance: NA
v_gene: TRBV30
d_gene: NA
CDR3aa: CAWSVGQAYEQYF
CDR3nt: TGTGCCTGGAGTGTGGGACAAGCCTACGAGCAGTACTTC

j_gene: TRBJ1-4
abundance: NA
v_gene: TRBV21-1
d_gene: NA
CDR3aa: CASRTGGHNEKLFF
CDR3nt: TGTGCCAGCAGGACAGGGGGCCATAATGAAAAACTGTTTTTT

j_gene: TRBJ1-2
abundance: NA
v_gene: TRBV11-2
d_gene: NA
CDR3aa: CASSLGSFMVDYGYTF
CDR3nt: TGTGCCAGCAGCTTAGGTAGCTTTATGGTCGACTATGGCTACACCTTC

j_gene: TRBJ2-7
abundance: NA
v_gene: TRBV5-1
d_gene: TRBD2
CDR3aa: CASSRGTSGIEQYF
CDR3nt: TGCGCCAGCAGCCGCGGGACTAGCGGGATCGAGCAGTACTTC

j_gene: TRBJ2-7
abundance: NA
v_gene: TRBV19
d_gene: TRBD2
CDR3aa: CASSIGSRGSFSYEQYF
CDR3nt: TGTGCCAGTAGTATAGGGTCCCGCGGGAGCTTCTCCTACGAGCAGTACTTC